This TCR beta chain was profiled in a study of a mutant IDH1 vaccine in newly diagnosed glioma (dated by TCRdb to about 2021). Turning to the overall study: Of the 25 to 35 patients who were treated, about 62% were male and approximately 38% were female, and the mean age was roughly 40 years. For exploratory analyses, longitudinal TCRB deep sequencing was carried out in 25 treated patients wherever samples were available. Peripheral blood was drawn at six visits: V03 (baseline), V05, V07, V10, V12 and V13. Before enrollment, patients had received standard therapy of radiotherapy alone, temozolomide alone, or radiochemotherapy with temozolomide; most received the combination. The research as a whole found: Across multiple MHC alleles, vaccine-induced immune responses were seen in 85% to 95% of patients. Pseudoprogression appeared unrelated to alterations in the top peripheral T cell clonotypes detected by TCRB sequencing. It was noted by the authors that analyses of patient blood samples could not be reproduced owing to sample limitations. PBMC samples for TCRB deep sequencing were selected based on availability.

Reading the germline V gene gives CDR1 SGDLS and CDR2 YYNGEE. The CDR3 goes from the cysteine to the phenylalanine over 15 residues. Solely the CDR3 DNA is kept, with 45 bases framed from the first base. V is cut by 5 bases and J by 6 bases, and the space between the germline ends is 20 bases. Sample time point, as interpreted from the label and publication: baseline, week 1 (first vaccination visit). Per the publication, the treatment or condition label means: pre-vaccination baseline after standard-of-care therapy. All donors had newly diagnosed IDH1-mutant astrocytomas of WHO grade 3 or 4 that showed loss of nuclear ATRX. The samples were drawn from NOA16, a multicentre, single-arm, open-label phase I trial in Germany that tested a mutant IDH1 peptide vaccine in humans for the first time. For immunogenicity testing, the blood drawn at visit V03 was used as the baseline sample. Genomic DNA for TCRB sequencing was extracted from EDTA blood using the DNeasy Blood and Tissue Kit.

To note about this clone: Its antigen remains undetermined. The sample holds no much larger clone one base away, and base qualities are not on file.

The library was obtained by the immunoSEQ multiplex PCR assay. The hsTCRB Kit was used according to the manufacturer's protocol to amplify rearranged TCR beta chain sequences. Sequencing of TCRB libraries was carried out on an Illumina MiSeq. Per the source publication's procedure: Demultiplexing, trimming and gene mapping were performed with the kit vendor's proprietary platform. TCRdb provides this immuneACCESS table in a form limited to in-frame rearrangements. Some clones are lacking; in checked studies, under half of them reflect an unresolved V gene, and why the rest are absent is not known. That table gives V, J and clone size, and the DNA gave D and trimming. This sample gives about 88,000 clones in total; over 75% of them show up just once. The ten largest account for 5.3% of the sample.

The receptor comes from a middle-aged man with glioma. Some clones in this sample may be carry-over from other donors' samples. Sequenced material: PBMCs, taken from a glioma patient treated with radiotherapy, temozolomide or both. The chain joins TRBV9 to TRBJ1-1, with no confidently assigned D gene. The DNA is TGTGCCAGCAGTGGAAATATAGGGCTCGTCCCTGAAGCTTTCTTT. Its coded protein is CASSGNIGLVPEAFF.